This T cell receptor (beta chain) was recovered during a study of CXCR3-negative and CXCR3-positive naive CD8 T cells. Study results and caveats: Both of the naive subsets showed about the same high diversity, but memory CD8+ cells had much less. Memory, not naive, CXCR3-negative and CXCR3-positive cells differed in TRBV-TRBJ usage. CXCR3-positive naive cells carried more hydrophobic TRB CDR3s than CXCR3-negative naive cells did.

Libraries were UMI-labeled 5' RACE TRB cDNA. TCRdb re-called the 5' RACE reads and gives one entry per CDR3 protein, without DNA. The table lists about 120,000 distinct CDR3 sequences, with approximately 0.38% in the top ten. Germline-derived CDR1 and CDR2 are MNHEY and SMNVEV (reference sequence). The CDR3 is made up of 14 amino acids. In regard to this clonotype: Its target is unknown.

The gene calls are TRBV27 and TRBJ2-7; TCRdb returns TRBD2, unconfirmable since there is no DNA. The clonotype was recovered from a human donor in good health. Some clones in this sample may be carry-over from other donors' samples. The sample consisted of naive CXCR3+ CD8+ T cells from blood. The subset denotes: CD45RO-CCR7+CD27+CD95- naive CD8+ T cells expressing CXCR3 (TNR3+). CDR3 residues: CASSLGGGLNEQYF.